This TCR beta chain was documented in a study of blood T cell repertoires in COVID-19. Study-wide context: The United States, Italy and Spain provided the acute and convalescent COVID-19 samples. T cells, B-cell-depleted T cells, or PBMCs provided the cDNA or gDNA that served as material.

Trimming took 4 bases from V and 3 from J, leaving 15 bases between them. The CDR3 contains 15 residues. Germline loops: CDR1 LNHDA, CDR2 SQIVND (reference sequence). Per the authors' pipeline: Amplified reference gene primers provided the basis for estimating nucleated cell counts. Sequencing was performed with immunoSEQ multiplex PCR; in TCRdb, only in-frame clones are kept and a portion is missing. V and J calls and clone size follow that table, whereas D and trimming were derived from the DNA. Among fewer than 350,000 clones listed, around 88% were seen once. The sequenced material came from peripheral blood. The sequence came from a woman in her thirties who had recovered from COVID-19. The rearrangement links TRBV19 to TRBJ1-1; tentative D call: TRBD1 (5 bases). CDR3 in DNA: TGTGCCAGTAGTAAACCAGGGTGGGGGGACACTGAAGCTTTCTTT. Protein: CASSKPGWGDTEAFF.